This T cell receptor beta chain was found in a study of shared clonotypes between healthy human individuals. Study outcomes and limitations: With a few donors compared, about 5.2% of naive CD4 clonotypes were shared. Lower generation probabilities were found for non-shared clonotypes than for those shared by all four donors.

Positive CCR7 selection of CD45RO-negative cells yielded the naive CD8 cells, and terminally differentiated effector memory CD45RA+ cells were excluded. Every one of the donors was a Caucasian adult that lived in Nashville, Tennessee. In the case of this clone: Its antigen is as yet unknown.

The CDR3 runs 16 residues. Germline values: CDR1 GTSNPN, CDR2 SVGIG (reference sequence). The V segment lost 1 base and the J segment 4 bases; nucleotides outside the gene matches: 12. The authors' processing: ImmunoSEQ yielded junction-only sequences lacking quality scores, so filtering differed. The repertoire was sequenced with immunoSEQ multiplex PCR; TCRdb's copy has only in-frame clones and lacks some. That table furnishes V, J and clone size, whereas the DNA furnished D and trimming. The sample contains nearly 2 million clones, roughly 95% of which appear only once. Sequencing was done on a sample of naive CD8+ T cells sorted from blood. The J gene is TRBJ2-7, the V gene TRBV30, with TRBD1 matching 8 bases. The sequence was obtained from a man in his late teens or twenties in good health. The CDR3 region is CAWSASDRAELYEQYF. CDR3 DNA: TGTGCCTGGAGTGCTTCGGACAGGGCCGAACTATACGAGCAGTACTTC. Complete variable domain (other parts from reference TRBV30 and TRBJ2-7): SQTIHQWPATLVQPVGSPLSLECTVEGTSNPNLYWYRQAAGRGLQLLFYSVGIGQISSEVPQNLSASRPQDRQFILSSKKLLLSDSGFYLCAWSASDRAELYEQYFGPGTRLTVT.